This T cell receptor beta chain was obtained from a study of blood T cell repertoires in COVID-19. Overall study context: Samples representing acute and convalescent COVID-19 were sourced from the United States, Italy and Spain. The cDNA or gDNA used as material had been derived from T cells, B-cell-depleted T cells, or PBMCs.

Methods used by the authors: Cell counts per sample came from amplifying reference gene primers. TCRdb keeps only in-frame clones here, not all; method: immunoSEQ multiplex PCR. That table supplies the V and J calls and clone size; D and trimming were determined from the DNA. In the table there are 150,000 to 200,000 clones, just under 85% of which are singletons. The V gene end was trimmed by 4 bases and the J gene end by 5 bases; junction bases not matched to a gene: 7. The CDR3 is 15 residues long. Germline V gene sequence: CDR1 SGHRS, CDR2 YFSETQ. The V and J genes are TRBV5-1 and TRBJ1-2; 11 bases fit TRBD1. The sequencing input was peripheral blood. The source is a woman of 80 years or more with acute or convalescent COVID-19. DNA of the CDR3: TGCGCCAGCAGCCTGGAGGGGACAGGGGGTTATGGCTACACCTTC. This encodes CASSLEGTGGYGYTF. Based on the CDR3 plus reference TRBV5-1 and TRBJ1-2, the full variable domain is KAGVTQTPRYLIKTRGQQVTLSCSPISGHRSVSWYQQTPGQGLQFLFEYFSETQRNKGNFPGRFSGRQFSNSRSEMNVSTLELGDSALYLCASSLEGTGGYGYTFGSGTRLTVV.